Following are 32 T cell receptor delta chains from one sample sequenced in a study of gamma-delta chains in newborns, infants, children (dated by TCRdb to between 2017 and 2020). The sequencer was an Illumina MiSeq. Via CATT, TCRdb reprocessed the public reads, and rows with identical DNA were then joined. Counted in this sample were some 3,500 delta-chain clones; roughly 1.4% of them appeared once. The ten largest clones capture roughly 22% of the sample. Sequenced material: blood. The source is a child who was a newborn, infant or young child, either healthy, febrile or measles-vaccinated (not recorded which).

This clone was detected a few times. The protein recorded in TCRdb matches a much larger clone and deviates from this DNA's translation at residue 12, suggesting a read error; the protein here is obtained by translating the DNA. V usage is TRDV3 and J usage is TRDJ2; TRDD3 matches at 12 bases. The CDR3 extends over 14 amino acids. From germline, CDR1 is TVYSNPD and CDR2 GDNSRS (reference sequence). The CDR3 loop reads CALLGDTLTAQPFF. Written as DNA, the CDR3 is TGTGCCTTACTGGGGGATACTTTGACAGCACAACCCTTCTTT.

A note on this clone: A far larger clone differs by one base, so this is likely a read error. Different DNA sequences within this sample yield the same CDR3. The gene calls are TRDV2 and TRDJ2; 10 positions match TRDD3. This CDR3 has 15 residues. Germline-derived CDR1 and CDR2 are GEAIGNYY and EKD. The CDR3, as DNA: TGTGCCTGTGACACTGGGGGATACTTGACAGCACAACTCTTCTTC. Protein product: CACDTGGYLTAQLFF.

On this clone itself: TCRdb attributes to this sequence the protein of a much larger clone, which differs from the DNA translation at residue 8; a read error is likely, and the protein displayed is translated from the DNA. V gene TRDV2 combines with J gene TRDJ3; 7 bases agree with TRDD3. The germline V gene encodes CDR1 GEAIGNYY and CDR2 EKD. Trimming at V came to 3 bases and at J to 0 bases, leaving 7 bases not matched to a gene. CDR3 length equals 18 residues. CDR3 in DNA: TGTGCCTGTGACTTGGTGGGGGAAAGCTCCTGGGACACCCGACAGATGTTTTTC. It specifies CACDLVGESSWDTRQMFF.

On this clone itself: A far larger clone differs by one base, so this is likely a read error. Other DNA sequences in the same sample also yield this CDR3. This sequence joins TRDV2 and TRDJ2; 10 bases line up with TRDD3. The V gene's germline CDR1 is GEAIGNYY and CDR2 EKD. The CDR3 loop spans 17 amino acids. This CDR3 reads CACDSVTGGSLTAQLFF. The CDR3 DNA reads as TGTGCCTGTGACTCGGTTACTGGGGGATCTTTGACAGCACAGCTCTTCTTT.

A remark on this clone: The translation of this DNA and the TCRdb protein of a much larger clone differ at residue 11, probably owing to a read error; the protein shown here is translated from the DNA. The chain combines TRAV29/DV5 with TRDJ3, with a tentative D call TRDD3 (6 bases). CDR1 is NSMFDY, CDR2 ISSIKDK, per germline. The CDR3 spans 17 residues. The CDR3 bases are TGTGCAGCAAGCGCGGGGGCCACCTCCTGGGGCACCCGACAGATGTTTTTC. Translating it yields CAASAGATSWGTRQMFF.

There are a few counts of this clone. The protein TCRdb lists belongs to a much larger clone and differs from this DNA's translation at residue 4, which points to a read error; the protein shown is made from the DNA. The sample has other DNA sequences that encode this CDR3 too. The chain links TRDV2 to TRDJ3, with 7 bases matching TRDD3. CDR3 length: 18 residues. V trimming: 4 bases; J trimming: 0 bases; junction bases outside the gene matches: 8. Looked up from germline, CDR1 is GEAIGNYY and CDR2 is EKD. For the CDR3, the DNA is TGTGCCTGTGAGCCCGTACTGGGGAGCTCCTGGGACACCCGACAGATGTTTTTC. This codes for CACEPVLGSSWDTRQMFF.

This clone was seen a handful of times. The protein in TCRdb stems from a much larger clone and differs at residue 9 from this DNA's translation, likely a read error; here the protein is translated from the DNA. The CDR3 DNA sequence: TGTGCCTGTGACTACTGGGGGAGTCCCTGGGACACCCGACAGATGTTTTTC. Protein sequence: CACDYWGSPWDTRQMFF. V gene TRDV2 combines with J gene TRDJ3; 9 nucleotides match TRDD3. This CDR3 has 17 amino acids. Germline V gene lookup returns CDR1 GEAIGNYY and CDR2 EKD. V dropped 3 bases and J dropped 2; count of bases not matched to a gene: 4.

As to this clone: TCRdb records a much larger clone's protein for this DNA, with a difference at residue 14 that likely arises from a read error; the protein given is the translation of the DNA. V and J are TRDV2 and TRDJ3, with D possibly TRDD3 on 5 matching bases. Germline V gene sequence: CDR1 GEAIGNYY, CDR2 EKD. The length of the CDR3 is 17 residues. CDR3 sequence: CACDTGWGSWDTRRMFF. The CDR3 nucleotides are TGTGCCTGTGACACCGGATGGGGCTCCTGGGACACCCGACGGATGTTTTTC.

This clone is labeled as medium-sized. Possible read error: a much larger clone is one base away. The V and J genes are TRDV2 and TRDJ3, with TRDD3 matching 7 bases. There are 17 residues in the CDR3. Looked up from germline, CDR1 is GEAIGNYY and CDR2 is EKD. The CDR3 DNA reads as TGTGCCCGTGACACCTTGGGGGACTCCTGGGACACCCGACAGATGTTTTTC. Translated, it gives CARDTLGDSWDTRQMFF.

This clone was picked up a small number of times. TCRdb's listed protein matches a much larger clone and diverges from this DNA's translation at residue 13, likely through a read error; the protein shown comes from the DNA. V is TRDV2 and J is TRDJ3, with D maybe TRDD3 (5 bases). CDR1 is GEAIGNYY, CDR2 EKD, per germline. The CDR3 sequence is 18 residues long. The CDR3 loop reads CACDRPGGLSWDARQMFF. Here the CDR3 DNA reads TGTGCCTGTGACAGGCCCGGGGGCCTCTCCTGGGACGCCCGACAGATGTTTTTC.

By share of the sample, this clone is large. The same CDR3 arises from other DNA sequences in this sample as well. The V gene is TRAV29/DV5, the J gene TRDJ3; 11 bases are a match to TRDD3. With 5 bases clipped from V and 3 bases from J, the junction kept 1 base outside the gene matches. Germline-derived CDR1 and CDR2 are NSMFDY and ISSIKDK. The CDR3 loop spans 15 amino acids. CDR3 sequence: CAATGGYWDTRQMFF. CDR3 bases: TGTGCAGCTACTGGGGGATACTGGGACACCCGACAGATGTTTTTC.

This clone was counted between two and nine times. This DNA's translation and the protein TCRdb lists, from a much larger clone, do not match at residue 3, likely due to a read error; the protein shown is translated from the DNA. The rearrangement joins TRDV1 to TRDJ2; a possible D gene is TRDD3 (5 bases). Looked up from germline, CDR1 is TSWWSYY and CDR2 is QGS. The CDR3 covers 17 residues. The CDR3 DNA reads as TGTGCTCCTGGGAAGGGGTTAGCCGCCTCTTTGACAGCACAACTCTTCTTT. Protein sequence: CAPGKGLAASLTAQLFF.

A remark on this clone: The protein held in TCRdb is that of a much larger clone and does not match this DNA's translation at residue 4, likely because of a read error; the protein shown is translated from the DNA. This chain uses TRDV2 with TRDJ3, with TRDD3 identical over 12 bases. Germline lookup yields CDR1 GEAIGNYY and CDR2 EKD. The length of the CDR3 is 16 residues. J gave up 3 bases and V 5 bases, and 1 base lay outside the gene matches. The CDR3 reads CACGWGIRWDTRQMFF. The CDR3 nucleotides are TGTGCCTGTGGCTGGGGGATACGCTGGGACACCCGACAGATGTTTTTC.

Sample share makes this clone medium-sized (0.01 to 0.1%). A read error is the likely source, as a far larger clone sits one nucleotide away. At the DNA level, this CDR3 is encoded by other sequences in the same sample as well. The chain uses TRDV2 and TRDJ3; 9 bases align to TRDD3. Germline V lookup: CDR1 GEAIGNYY, CDR2 EKD. The CDR3 is 16 residues long. The CDR3 nucleotides read TGTGCCTGTGACACCGGGGGATACTGGGACGCCCGACAGATGTTTTTC. Translating it yields CACDTGGYWDARQMFF.

With regard to this clone: A read error is the likely source, as a far larger clone sits one nucleotide away. The chain is built from TRDV2 and TRDJ3; no reliable D call. V lost 5 bases and J lost 0, with 7 bases in between. The CDR3 is 15 amino acids. Per germline, CDR1 GEAIGNYY and CDR2 EKD. The CDR3 coding sequence is TGTGCCTGTGGCAAAATCTCCTGGGACACCCGACAGATGTTTTTC. Amino acid sequence: CACGKISWDTRQMFF.

This clone has more than one count but fewer than ten. With only one base between it and a far larger clone, this is likely a read error. The gene calls are TRDV2 and TRDJ3; the match to TRDD3 covers 10 bases. Germline CDR1 and CDR2: GEAIGNYY and EKD. The CDR3 sequence is 22 residues long. The CDR3 is CARDTIDWGDTSSSWDTRQMFF. The CDR3 DNA is TGTGCCCGTGACACGATCGACTGGGGGGATACGTCAAGCTCCTGGGACACCCGACAGATGTTTTTC.

This clone was recorded a few times. A much larger clone lies a single base off, so this may be a read error. The CDR3 spells CALEDWGIRVGAQLFF. The DNA of the CDR3 is TGTGCTCTTGAGGATTGGGGGATACGCGTAGGCGCACAACTCTTCTTT. The genes are TRDV1 and TRDJ2; TRDD3 matches at 11 bases. This CDR3 has 16 residues. From germline, CDR1 is TSWWSYY and CDR2 QGS. After removal of 7 bases from V and 8 bases from J, the junction contained 12 bases not matched to a gene.

In the case of this clone: The protein that TCRdb holds for this DNA derives from a much larger clone and differs from the translated DNA at residue 4, which likely indicates a read error; the protein shown here is translated from the DNA. This sequence joins TRDV2 and TRDJ3, with TRDD3 matching 8 bases. Germline values: CDR1 GEAIGNYY, CDR2 EKD. The CDR3 has 20 residues. CDR3 nucleotides: TGTGCCTGTGGCACCGGGCCAAACTGGGGGCCCTCCTGGGACACCCGACAGATGTTTTTC. Amino acid sequence: CACGTGPNWGPSWDTRQMFF.

As regards this clone: This may be a read error: a much more frequent sequence differs by one nucleotide. CDR3 nucleotides: TGTGCCTTTAGGGGGATGACAGCACACCTCTTCTTT. Protein sequence: CAFRGMTAHLFF. The chain couples TRDV3 to TRDJ2; maybe TRDD3 (6 bases). The length of the CDR3 is 12 residues. Germline V CDR1 and CDR2: TVYSNPD, GDNSRS (reference sequence).

This clone has only a few counts. The junction does not match germline at one end; this may be a read error. This rearrangement joins TRDV2 to TRDJ3; 7 nucleotides agree with TRDD3. The germline CDR1 and CDR2 sequences are GEAIGNYY and EKD. The CDR3 runs 20 residues. The CDR3 region has the DNA TGTGCCTGTGACACCGGGCCAACCTGGGGGCCCTCCTGGGACACCCGCCAGATGTTTTTC. Its translation is CACDTGPTWGPSWDTRQMFF.

This clone was seen only a few times. The protein recorded in TCRdb matches a much larger clone and deviates from this DNA's translation at residue 5, suggesting a read error; the protein here is obtained by translating the DNA. This chain joins TRDV2 and TRDJ3; 9 nucleotides line up with TRDD3. In germline, CDR1 is GEAIGNYY, CDR2 EKD. The V gene end was trimmed by 3 bases and the J gene end by 0 bases; junction bases not matched to a gene: 11. The CDR3 runs 20 residues. The CDR3 coding sequence is TGTGCCTGTGACGTACTGGGGGACTCCTTCAGCTCCTGGGACACCCGACAGATGTTTTTC. Encoded protein: CACDVLGDSFSSWDTRQMFF.

Points on this clone: An end of the junction does not agree with germline; a read error may underlie this. This chain uses TRDV2 with TRDJ2; 8 bases fit TRDD3. This CDR3 region has 15 residues. From germline, CDR1 is GEAIGNYY and CDR2 EKD. CDR3 residues: CACDVLGALTAHLFF. Written as DNA, the CDR3 is TGTGCCTGTGACGTACTGGGGGCTTTGACAGCACACCTCTTCTTT.

This clone has a handful of counts. This is likely an artifact of a read error, given a far larger clone one base away. The sample has other DNA sequences that encode this CDR3 too. The gene calls are TRDV2 and TRDJ3; no clear D. The CDR3 is 18 residues long. Germline CDR1 reads GEAIGNYY; CDR2 reads EKD. The V end was cut by 0 bases, the J end by 0 bases, with 11 bases between. The CDR3 loop reads CACDTGYARSWDTRQMFF. CDR3 DNA: TGTGCCTGTGACACCGGGTACGCCCGCTCCTGGGACACCCGACAGATGTTTTTC.

This clone was detected only a few times. This likely traces to a read error, being one base from a far larger clone. The identical CDR3 is also encoded by other nucleotide sequences in the sample. The V and J genes are TRDV2 and TRDJ3, with TRDD3 matching over 11 bases. The CDR3 is made up of 17 amino acids. Per germline, CDR1 GEAIGNYY and CDR2 EKD. The CDR3 loop is CACDRWGIRWDTRQMFF. Here the CDR3 DNA reads TGTGCCTGTGACAGATGGGGGATACGCTGGGACACACGACAGATGTTTTTC.

Worth noting for this clone: A far larger clone is a single base away, which makes a read error likely. The chain carries TRDV2 and TRDJ3, with 10 bases matching TRDD3. CDR1 is GEAIGNYY and CDR2 is EKD in the germline V gene. CDR3 length equals 22 residues. The CDR3 spells CACDTIDWGDTSSSRDTRQMFF. CDR3 DNA sequence: TGTGCCTGTGACACGATCGACTGGGGGGATACGTCAAGCTCCCGGGACACCCGACAGATGTTTTTC.

About this clone: A much larger clone lies a single base off, so this may be a read error. Because the CDR3's place on the DNA is in doubt, the DNA is left out and the CDR3 is given as listed by TCRdb. Other DNA sequences in the same sample also yield this CDR3. V and J are TRDV1 and TRDJ2; TRDD3, the table's D call, was not compared with the DNA. Germline V gene data show CDR1 as TSWWSYY and CDR2 as QGS. The CDR3 comprises 16 residues, both ends counted. The CDR3 loop reads CALGDWGIRVGAQLFF.

In its sample, this clone was seen a few times. This clone may be a read error of a much larger clone one base away. The V call is TRDV2, the J call TRDJ3; 9 nucleotides line up with TRDD3. CDR3 length equals 21 residues. Germline V CDR1 and CDR2: GEAIGNYY, EKD. The DNA of the CDR3 is TGTGCCTGTGACACCGGGGGACTGGGGGAGCAAAGCTCCTGGGACGCCCGACAGATGTTTTTC. Residues: CACDTGGLGEQSSWDARQMFF.

For this clone: A read error likely explains why the TCRdb protein, taken from a much larger clone, differs from this DNA's translation at residue 7; the protein shown is translated from the DNA. The J gene is TRDJ3, the V gene TRDV2, with TRDD3 matching over 10 bases. Germline V CDR1 and CDR2: GEAIGNYY, EKD. CDR3 length equals 22 residues. J gave up 0 bases and V 2 bases, and 15 bases lay outside the gene matches. The CDR3: CACDKVPGDTREPSWDTRQMFF. CDR3 DNA sequence: TGTGCCTGTGACAAAGTACCGGGGGATACGCGGGAACCCTCCTGGGACACCCGACAGATGTTTTTC.

In the case of this clone: A far larger clone lies a single base away; this is likely a read error. The same CDR3 is also encoded by other DNA sequences in this sample. The genes are TRDV2 and TRDJ3; 13 bases are a match to TRDD3. The CDR3 runs to 21 residues. Germline assignment: CDR1 GEAIGNYY and CDR2 EKD. The CDR3 reads CACDTATGGYASSWDTRQMFF. The CDR3, as DNA: TGTGCCTGTGACACCGCCACTGGGGGATACGCAAGCTCCTGGGACACACGACAGATGTTTTTC.

As concerns this clone: A far more abundant clone sits one base away, making this likely a read error. This chain uses TRDV2 with TRDJ1; TRDD3 agrees at 8 bases. This CDR3 comprises 12 residues. Per the germline V gene, CDR1 is GEAIGNYY and CDR2 is EKD. Here the CDR3 DNA reads TGTGCCTGTGGGGGATACACCGCTAAACTCATCTTT. This translates into CACGGYTAKLIF.

Regarding this clone: The TCRdb record carries a much larger clone's protein, which differs from this DNA's translation at residue 15; a read error is the likely cause, and the protein listed here is the DNA translation. The chain links TRDV2 to TRDJ3; D might be TRDD3 (6 bases). The germline V gene encodes CDR1 GEAIGNYY and CDR2 EKD. This CDR3 is 17 amino acids long. The CDR3 nucleotides read TGTGCCTGTGACTTACTGGGCAGCTCCTGGGACACCCGACAGGTGTTTTTC. Its translation is CACDLLGSSWDTRQVFF.

Notes on this clone: For this DNA, TCRdb reports the protein of a much larger clone, which diverges at residue 3, most likely from a read error; the protein presented here is translated directly from the DNA. The same CDR3 is also encoded by other DNA sequences in this sample. The chain employs TRDV2 and TRDJ2; TRDD3 matches at 9 bases. The CDR3 contains 14 residues. Germline V lookup: CDR1 GEAIGNYY, CDR2 EKD. In DNA form, the CDR3 reads TGTGCCCGTGACACCTGGGGGATGACAGCGCAACTCTTCTTT. Its protein product is CARDTWGMTAQLFF.